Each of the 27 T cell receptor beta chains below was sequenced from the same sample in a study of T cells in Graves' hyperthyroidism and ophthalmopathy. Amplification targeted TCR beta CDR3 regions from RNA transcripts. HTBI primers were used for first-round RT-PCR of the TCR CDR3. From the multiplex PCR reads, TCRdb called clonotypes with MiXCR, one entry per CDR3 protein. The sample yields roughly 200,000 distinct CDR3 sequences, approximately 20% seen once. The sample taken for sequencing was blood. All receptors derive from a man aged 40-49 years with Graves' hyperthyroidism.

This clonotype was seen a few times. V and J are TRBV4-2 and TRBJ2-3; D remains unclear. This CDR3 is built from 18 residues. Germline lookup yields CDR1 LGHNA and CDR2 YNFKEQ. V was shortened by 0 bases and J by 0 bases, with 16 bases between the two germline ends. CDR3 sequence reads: CASSQDVTQTLSTDTQYF. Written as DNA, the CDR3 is TGTGCCAGCAGCCAAGATGTAACTCAGACTCTAAGCACAGATACGCAGTATTTT.

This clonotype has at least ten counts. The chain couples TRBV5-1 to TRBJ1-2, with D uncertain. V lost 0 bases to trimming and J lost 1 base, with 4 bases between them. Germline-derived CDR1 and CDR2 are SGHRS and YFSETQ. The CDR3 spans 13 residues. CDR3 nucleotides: TGCGCCAGCAGCTTGGACTTTAACTATGGCTACACCTTC. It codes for CASSLDFNYGYTF.

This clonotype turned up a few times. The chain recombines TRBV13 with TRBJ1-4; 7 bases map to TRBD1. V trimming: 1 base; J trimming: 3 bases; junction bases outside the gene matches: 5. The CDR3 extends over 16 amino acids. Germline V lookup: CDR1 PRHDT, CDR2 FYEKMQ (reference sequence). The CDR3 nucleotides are TGTGCCAGCAGCTTAGACCAGGGGGAGGCTAATGAAAAACTGTTTTTT. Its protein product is CASSLDQGEANEKLFF.

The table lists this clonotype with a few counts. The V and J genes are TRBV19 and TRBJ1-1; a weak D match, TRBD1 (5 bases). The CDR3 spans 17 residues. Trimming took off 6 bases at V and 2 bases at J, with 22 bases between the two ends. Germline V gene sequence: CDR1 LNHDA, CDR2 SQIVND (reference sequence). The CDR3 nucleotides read TGTGCCAGTAGGCCTGGCGTCAGGGAGTCGGGAAACACTGAAGCTTTCTTT. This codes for CASRPGVRESGNTEAFF.

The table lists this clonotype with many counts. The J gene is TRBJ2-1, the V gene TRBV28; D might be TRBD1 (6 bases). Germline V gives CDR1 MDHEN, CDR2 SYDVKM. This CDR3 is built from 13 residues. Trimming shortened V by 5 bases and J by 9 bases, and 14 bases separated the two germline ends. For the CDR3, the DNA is TGTGCCAGCAGTGGATACAGGGAAGGTGAGCAGTTCTTC. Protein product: CASSGYREGEQFF.

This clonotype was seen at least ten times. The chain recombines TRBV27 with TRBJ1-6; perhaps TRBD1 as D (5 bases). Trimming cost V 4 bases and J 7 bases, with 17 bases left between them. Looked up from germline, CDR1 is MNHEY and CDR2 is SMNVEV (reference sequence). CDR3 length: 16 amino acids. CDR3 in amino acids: CASSSLSGAWNSPLHF. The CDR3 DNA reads TGTGCCAGCAGTTCACTTAGTGGGGCCTGGAATTCACCCCTCCACTTT.

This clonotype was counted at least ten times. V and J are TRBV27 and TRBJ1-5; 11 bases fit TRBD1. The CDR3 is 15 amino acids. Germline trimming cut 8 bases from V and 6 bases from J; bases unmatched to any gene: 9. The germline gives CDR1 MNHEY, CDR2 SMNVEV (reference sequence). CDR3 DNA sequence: TGTGCCAGCGGACTGGGACAGGGGGGAGCTCAGCCCCAGCATTTT. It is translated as CASGLGQGGAQPQHF.

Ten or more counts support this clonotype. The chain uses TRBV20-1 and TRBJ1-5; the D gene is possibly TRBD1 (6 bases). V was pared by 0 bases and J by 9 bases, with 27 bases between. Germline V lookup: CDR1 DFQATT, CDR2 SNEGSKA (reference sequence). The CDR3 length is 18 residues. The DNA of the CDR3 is TGCAGTGCTAGAGATTCGCCAGGGGACCCCCGTTCTGATCGGCCCCAGCATTTT. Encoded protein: CSARDSPGDPRSDRPQHF.

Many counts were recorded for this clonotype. The CDR3 region is CASSMDRRTDTQYF. The CDR3 bases are TGTGCCAGCTCAATGGACAGACGCACAGATACGCAGTATTTT. The J gene is TRBJ2-3, the V gene TRBV18; a possible D gene is TRBD1 (6 bases). Trimming stripped 5 bases from V and 1 base from J, with 10 bases between. Germline loops: CDR1 KGHSH, CDR2 LQKENI. This CDR3 has 14 residues.

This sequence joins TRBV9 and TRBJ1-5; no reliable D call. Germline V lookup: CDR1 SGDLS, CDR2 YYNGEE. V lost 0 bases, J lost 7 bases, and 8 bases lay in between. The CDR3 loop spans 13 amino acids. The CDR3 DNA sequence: TGTGCCAGCAGCGTAGCTGAAGGCCAGCCCCAGCATTTT. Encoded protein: CASSVAEGQPQHF.

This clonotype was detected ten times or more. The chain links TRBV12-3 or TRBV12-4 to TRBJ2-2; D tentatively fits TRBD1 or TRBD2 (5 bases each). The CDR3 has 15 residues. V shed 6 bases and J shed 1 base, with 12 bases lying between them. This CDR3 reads CASSPGTVNTGELFF. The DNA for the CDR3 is TGTGCCAGCAGCCCCGGGACCGTGAACACCGGGGAGCTGTTTTTT.

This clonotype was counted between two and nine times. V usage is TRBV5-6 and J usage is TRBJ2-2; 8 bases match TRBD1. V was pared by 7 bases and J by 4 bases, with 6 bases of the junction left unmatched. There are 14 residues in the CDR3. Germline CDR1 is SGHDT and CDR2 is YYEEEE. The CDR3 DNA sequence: TGTGCCAGCGGCGTGACAGGGGTCACCGGGGAGCTGTTTTTT. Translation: CASGVTGVTGELFF.

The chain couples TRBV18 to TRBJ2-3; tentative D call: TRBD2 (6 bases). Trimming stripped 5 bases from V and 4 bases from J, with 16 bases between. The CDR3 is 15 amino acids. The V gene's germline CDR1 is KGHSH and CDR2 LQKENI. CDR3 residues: CASSVRQSGADTQYF. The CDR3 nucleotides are TGTGCCAGCTCAGTTAGACAGTCGGGAGCAGATACGCAGTATTTT. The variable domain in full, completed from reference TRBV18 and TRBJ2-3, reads NAGVMQNPRHLVRRRGQEARLRCSPMKGHSHVYWYRQLPEEGLKFMVYLQKENIIDESGMPKERFSAEFPKEGPSILRIQQVVRGDSAAYFCASSVRQSGADTQYFGPGTRLTVL.

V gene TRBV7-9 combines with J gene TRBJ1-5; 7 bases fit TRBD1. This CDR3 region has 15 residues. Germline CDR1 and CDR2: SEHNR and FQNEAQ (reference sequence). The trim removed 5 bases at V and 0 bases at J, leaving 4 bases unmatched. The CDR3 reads CASSRTGDSNQPQHF. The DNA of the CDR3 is TGTGCCAGCAGCCGGACAGGCGATAGCAATCAGCCCCAGCATTTT.

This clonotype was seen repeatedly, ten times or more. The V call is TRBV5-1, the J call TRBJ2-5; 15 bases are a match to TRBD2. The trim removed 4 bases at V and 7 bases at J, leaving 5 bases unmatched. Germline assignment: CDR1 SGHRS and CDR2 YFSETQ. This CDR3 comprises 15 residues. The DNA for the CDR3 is TGCGCCAGCAGCGTACCGGGACTAGCGGGGGGGACCCAGTACTTC. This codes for CASSVPGLAGGTQYF.

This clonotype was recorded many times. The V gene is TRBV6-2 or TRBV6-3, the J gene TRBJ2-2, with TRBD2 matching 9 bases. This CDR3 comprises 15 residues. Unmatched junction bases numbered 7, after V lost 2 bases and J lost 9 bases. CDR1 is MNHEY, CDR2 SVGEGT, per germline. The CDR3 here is CASSYPGLAGRELFF. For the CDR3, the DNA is TGTGCCAGCAGTTACCCGGGACTAGCCGGGCGGGAGCTGTTTTTT.

CDR3 sequence (DNA): TGTGCCAGCAGCTTAGGCCTAGGCCTCCAAGAGACCCAGTACTTC. Protein: CASSLGLGLQETQYF. The rearrangement links TRBV7-9 to TRBJ2-5; D call uncertain. Trimming shortened V by 1 base and J by 1 base, and 10 bases separated the two germline ends. The CDR3 has 15 residues. Germline values: CDR1 SEHNR, CDR2 FQNEAQ (reference sequence).

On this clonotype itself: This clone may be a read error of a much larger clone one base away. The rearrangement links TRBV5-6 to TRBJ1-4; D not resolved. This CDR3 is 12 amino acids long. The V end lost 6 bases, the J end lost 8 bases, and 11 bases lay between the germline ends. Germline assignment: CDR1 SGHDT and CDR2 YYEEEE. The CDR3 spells CASNMDGEKLFF. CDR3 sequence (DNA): TGTGCCAGCAACATGGACGGAGAAAAACTGTTTTTT.

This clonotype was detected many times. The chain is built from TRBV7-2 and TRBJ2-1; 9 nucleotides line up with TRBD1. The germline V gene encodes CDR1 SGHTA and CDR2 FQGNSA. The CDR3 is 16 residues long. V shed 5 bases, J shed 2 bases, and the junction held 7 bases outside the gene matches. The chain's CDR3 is CASSPRDRVTYNEQFF. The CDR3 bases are TGTGCCAGCAGCCCCCGGGACAGGGTCACCTACAATGAGCAGTTCTTC.

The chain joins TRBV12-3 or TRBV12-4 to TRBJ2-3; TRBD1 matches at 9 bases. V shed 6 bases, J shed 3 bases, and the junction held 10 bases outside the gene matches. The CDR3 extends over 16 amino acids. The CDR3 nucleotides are TGTGCCAGCAGGGACCGTGGGACAGGGCTAACAGATACGCAGTATTTT. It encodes CASRDRGTGLTDTQYF.

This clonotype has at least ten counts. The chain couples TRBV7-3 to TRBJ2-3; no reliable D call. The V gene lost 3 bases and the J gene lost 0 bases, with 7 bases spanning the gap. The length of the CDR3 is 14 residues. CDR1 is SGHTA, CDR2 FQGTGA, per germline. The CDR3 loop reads CASSLYASTDTQYF. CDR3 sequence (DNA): TGTGCCAGCAGCTTGTATGCTAGCACAGATACGCAGTATTTT.

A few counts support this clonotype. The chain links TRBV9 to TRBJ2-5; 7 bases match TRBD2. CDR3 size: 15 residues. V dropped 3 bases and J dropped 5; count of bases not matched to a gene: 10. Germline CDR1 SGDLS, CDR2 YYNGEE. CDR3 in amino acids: CASSATAGIRETQYF. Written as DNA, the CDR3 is TGTGCCAGCAGCGCGACAGCGGGGATCCGCGAGACCCAGTACTTC.

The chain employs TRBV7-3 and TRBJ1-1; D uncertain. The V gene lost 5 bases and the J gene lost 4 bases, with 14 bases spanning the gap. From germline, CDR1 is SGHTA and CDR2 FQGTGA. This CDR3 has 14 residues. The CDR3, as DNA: TGTGCCAGCAGCAAAGAAGCGGGGAGCACTGAAGCTTTCTTT. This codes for CASSKEAGSTEAFF.

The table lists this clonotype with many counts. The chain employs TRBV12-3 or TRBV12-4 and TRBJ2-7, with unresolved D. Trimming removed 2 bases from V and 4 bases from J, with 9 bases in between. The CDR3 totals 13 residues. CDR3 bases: TGTGCCAGCAGTTTACTGACTTCTTACGAGCAGTACTTC. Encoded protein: CASSLLTSYEQYF.

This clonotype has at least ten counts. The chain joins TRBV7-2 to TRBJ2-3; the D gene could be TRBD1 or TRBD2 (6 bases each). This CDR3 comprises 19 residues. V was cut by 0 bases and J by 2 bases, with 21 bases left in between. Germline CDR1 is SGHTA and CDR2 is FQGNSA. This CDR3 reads CASSLAGATELGLTDTQYF. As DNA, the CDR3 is TGTGCCAGCAGCTTAGCGGGGGCGACCGAGCTGGGACTCACAGATACGCAGTATTTT.

CDR3: CASSYKAGGFSEQFF. The CDR3 region has the DNA TGTGCCAGCAGTTATAAAGCGGGGGGGTTCAGTGAGCAGTTCTTC. V is TRBV6-2 or TRBV6-3 and J is TRBJ2-1; 10 nucleotides match TRBD2. This CDR3 region has 15 residues. With 3 bases clipped from V and 9 bases from J, the junction kept 8 bases outside the gene matches. The germline V gene has CDR1 MNHEY and CDR2 SVGEGT.

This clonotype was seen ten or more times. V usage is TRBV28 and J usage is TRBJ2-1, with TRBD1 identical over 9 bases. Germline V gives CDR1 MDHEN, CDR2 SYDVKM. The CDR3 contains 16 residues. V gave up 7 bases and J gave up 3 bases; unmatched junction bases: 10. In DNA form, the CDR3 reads TGTGCCAGCACCGAACCACCGGGACAGGGCTACAATGAGCAGTTCTTC. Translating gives CASTEPPGQGYNEQFF. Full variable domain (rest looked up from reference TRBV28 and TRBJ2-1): DVKVTQSSRYLVKRTGEKVFLECVQDMDHENMFWYRQDPGLGLRLIYFSYDVKMKEKGDIPEGYSVSREKKERFSLILESASTNQTSMYLCASTEPPGQGYNEQFFGPGTRLTVL.